This T cell receptor (beta chain) was found in a study of tumor and adjacent non-tumor tissue in lung cancer. No cell sorting was done before RNA was extracted from the tissue. This non-tumor lung sample came from over 3 cm beyond the tumor edge. Concerning this clonotype itself: With a much larger clone just one base away, this may be a read error.

The library came from three nested PCR rounds adapted from ARM-PCR protocols. MiXCR was run by TCRdb on the multiplex PCR reads, yielding one entry per CDR3 protein. There are around 57,000 distinct CDR3 sequences in the sample; roughly two thirds occur only once, and 25% to 35% lies in the top ten. This CDR3 region has 19 residues. Germline CDR1 and CDR2: SGHDT and YYEEEE. The V and J genes are TRBV5-6 and TRBJ1-6; 8 bases are a match to TRBD1. The specimen was distant non-tumor lung tissue. The clonotype was recovered from a man aged 70 or older with non-small cell lung cancer. The chain's CDR3 is CATSSPGQGGFSYNSPLHF. In nucleotides, the CDR3 is TGTGCCACCAGCTCTCCCGGACAGGGTGGTTTCTCCTATAATTCACCCCTCCACTTT. Supplemented by reference TRBV5-6 and TRBJ1-6, the full variable domain reads DAGVTQSPTHLIKTRGQQVTLRCSPKSGHDTVSWYQQALGQGPQFIFQYYEEEERQRGNFPDRFSGHQFPNYSSELNVNALLLGDSALYLCATSSPGQGGFSYNSPLHFGNGTRLTVT.